One sample yielded the 31 T cell receptor beta chains listed below, sequenced in a study of early T cells in non-severe SARS-CoV-2 infection. TCRdb re-called the 5' RACE reads with MiXCR, one entry per CDR3 protein. The sample gives more than 50,000 distinct CDR3 sequences, less than 9.5% of which show up once; 4% to 4.5% is in the top ten. Material: whole blood. The receptor set was obtained from an adult who was a healthcare worker with PCR-confirmed SARS-CoV-2 infection or an uninfected control (not recorded which).

This clonotype turned up a few times. The CDR3 sequence is CASSPDRNNRQYF. The CDR3 DNA reads as TGCGCCAGCAGTCCTGACAGGAACAATCGGCAGTACTTC. The chain has TRBV10-1 and TRBJ2-7, with D perhaps TRBD1 (6 bases). The V gene lost 5 bases and the J gene lost 9 bases, with 17 bases spanning the gap. The V gene's germline CDR1 is WNHNN and CDR2 SYGVQD (reference sequence). CDR3 size: 13 residues.

The chain recombines TRBV29-1 with TRBJ2-3, with 8 bases identical to TRBD1. The CDR3 covers 12 residues. The germline V gene encodes CDR1 SQVTM and CDR2 ANQGSEA. Trimming took 6 bases from V and 3 from J; bases not matched to a gene: 2. CDR3 loop: CSVGQGTDTQYF. As DNA, the CDR3 is TGCAGCGTCGGACAGGGAACAGATACGCAGTATTTT.

The genes are TRBV7-9 and TRBJ2-3; D call uncertain. The germline V gene has CDR1 SEHNR and CDR2 FQNEAQ (reference sequence). Trimming took 2 bases from V and 4 from J, leaving 4 bases between them. The CDR3 length is 12 residues. The CDR3 sequence: CASSLIADTQYF. CDR3 bases: TGTGCCAGCAGCTTAATAGCAGATACGCAGTATTTT.

The V gene is TRBV29-1, the J gene TRBJ2-3; unclear D gene. CDR1 is SQVTM and CDR2 is ANQGSEA in the germline V gene. V was cut by 8 bases and J by 3 bases, with 6 bases left in between. There are 10 residues in the CDR3. CDR3 nucleotide sequence: TGCAGCTACCTGACAGATACGCAGTATTTT. Translated, it gives CSYLTDTQYF.

The sample holds many counts of this clonotype. The chain combines TRBV7-9 with TRBJ2-3, with a tentative D call TRBD2 (5 bases). Trimming removed 1 base at V and 14 bases at J, with 13 bases between. Germline CDR1 reads SEHNR; CDR2 reads FQNEAQ (reference sequence). The CDR3 extends over 12 amino acids. CDR3 sequence (DNA): TGTGCCAGCAGCTTAGACGCCCCAGGAGGGTATTTT. Translating gives CASSLDAPGGYF.

A few counts support this clonotype. The chain links TRBV27 to TRBJ2-4; 10 bases fit TRBD1. The V segment lost 4 bases and the J segment 8 bases; nucleotides outside the gene matches: 14. The CDR3 loop spans 17 amino acids. Per the germline V gene, CDR1 is MNHEY and CDR2 is SMNVEV (reference sequence). The CDR3 loop reads CASSSLAGQGFKDIQYF. CDR3 sequence (DNA): TGTGCCAGCAGTTCGCTGGCGGGACAGGGGTTTAAGGACATTCAGTACTTC.

This clonotype was seen repeatedly, ten times or more. V is TRBV5-6 and J is TRBJ2-3; either TRBD1 or TRBD2 may supply D (5 bases each). Germline CDR1 SGHDT, CDR2 YYEEEE. V lost 9 bases and J lost 4, with 15 bases in between. This CDR3 is built from 13 residues. The CDR3 reads CATALGDADTQYF. CDR3 coding DNA: TGTGCCACGGCGCTGGGGGACGCAGATACGCAGTATTTT.

This clonotype came up many times. This chain links TRBV4-3 with TRBJ2-3; D is unresolved. Germline lookup yields CDR1 LGHNA and CDR2 YSLEER. V lost 2 bases and J lost 4, with 7 bases in between. This CDR3 contains 13 residues. DNA for the CDR3: TGCGCCAGCAGCCAATCTACTGCAGATACGCAGTATTTT. It translates to CASSQSTADTQYF.

This clonotype appeared a few times. The CDR3 coding sequence is TGTGCCAGCAGCTGGCTTGCTGAGAACACTGAAGCTTTCTTT. This sequence encodes CASSWLAENTEAFF. This chain links TRBV11-2 with TRBJ1-1; D is undetermined. Germline values: CDR1 SGHAT, CDR2 FQNNGV. The CDR3 loop spans 14 amino acids. Deletions cut 4 bases from V and 1 base from J, with 10 bases between.

This clonotype was detected ten times or more. As DNA, the CDR3 is TGCAGTGCTAGAGATTTCCCGGGGGGCCCGAGTGAGCAGTTCTTC. It yields the protein CSARDFPGGPSEQFF. The chain recombines TRBV20-1 with TRBJ2-1, with D maybe TRBD2 (7 bases). The V and J ends lost 0 bases and 9 bases respectively, with 18 bases between them. CDR3 length equals 15 residues. Germline V gives CDR1 DFQATT, CDR2 SNEGSKA (reference sequence).

This clonotype was seen repeatedly, ten times or more. V and J are TRBV4-1 and TRBJ2-1; tentatively, D is TRBD2 (5 bases). Trimming left V 1 base short and J 8 bases short, with 9 bases between. Germline assignment: CDR1 MGHRA and CDR2 YSYEKL. This CDR3 comprises 13 residues. CDR3 DNA: TGCGCCAGCAGCCAAGGTTTCGGGGATGAGCAGTTCTTC. This encodes CASSQGFGDEQFF.

The chain has TRBV29-1 and TRBJ2-3, with a possible D match to TRBD1 (6 bases). Germline V gives CDR1 SQVTM, CDR2 ANQGSEA. The CDR3 loop spans 12 amino acids. Trimming removed 2 bases at V and 8 bases at J, with 11 bases between. CDR3 coding DNA: TGCAGCGTTGAACCAGGACAGATTACGCAGTATTTT. It yields the protein CSVEPGQITQYF.

In this sample, this clonotype turned up many times. CDR3 nucleotides: TGTGCCAGCAGTGAAGGGGCCCAGGGGGCCTACAATGAGCAGTTCTTC. It codes for CASSEGAQGAYNEQFF. The chain carries TRBV2 and TRBJ2-1, with 7 bases identical to TRBD1. V was clipped by 1 base and J by 2 bases; unmatched bases: 5. There are 16 residues in the CDR3. Germline V CDR1 and CDR2: SNHLY, FYNNEI.

J is TRBJ2-7 and V is TRBV7-8, with TRBD1 identical over 7 bases. From germline, CDR1 is SGHVS and CDR2 FQNEAQ. The V segment lost 1 base and the J segment 2 bases; nucleotides outside the gene matches: 8. The CDR3 totals 16 residues. CDR3 loop: CASSLGQVRGTYEQYF. CDR3 nucleotides: TGTGCCAGCAGCTTAGGTCAGGTCAGGGGGACCTACGAGCAGTACTTC.

There are many counts of this clonotype. The CDR3 DNA sequence: TGTGCCAGCACCCTGACAGGGGGTAACTACGAGCAGTACTTC. It yields the protein CASTLTGGNYEQYF. J is TRBJ2-7 and V is TRBV7-9; 9 bases map to TRBD1. Unmatched junction bases numbered 7, after V lost 7 bases and J lost 3 bases. CDR1 is SEHNR and CDR2 is FQNEAQ in the germline V gene (reference sequence). This CDR3 has 14 amino acids.

This clonotype was seen just once. The V gene is TRBV6-1, the J gene TRBJ1-4; unclear D gene. The CDR3 is made up of 14 amino acids. Germline V gives CDR1 MNHNS, CDR2 SASEGT. Trimming cost V 3 bases and J 3 bases, with 8 bases left between them. CDR3 bases: TGTGCCAGCAGTGATGGGCGCGCTAATGAAAAACTGTTTTTT. This sequence encodes CASSDGRANEKLFF.

This clonotype was found many times. The V and J genes are TRBV5-1 and TRBJ1-6, with TRBD1 as a possible D gene (6 bases). Trimming stripped 2 bases from V and 10 bases from J, with 13 bases between. The CDR3 has 14 residues. Looked up from germline, CDR1 is SGHRS and CDR2 is YFSETQ. The CDR3 reads CASSFNRVDSPLHF. In nucleotides, the CDR3 is TGCGCCAGCAGCTTTAACAGGGTGGACTCACCCCTCCACTTT.

This clonotype was seen repeatedly, ten times or more. The chain is built from TRBV2 and TRBJ1-6; weak D call: TRBD1 (6 bases). The germline gives CDR1 SNHLY, CDR2 FYNNEI. V gave up 6 bases and J gave up 4 bases, with 13 bases separating them. This CDR3 has 15 amino acids. CDR3 region: CASSEDSSYNSPLHF. As DNA, the CDR3 is TGTGCCAGCAGCGAGGACAGTAGTTATAATTCACCCCTCCACTTT.

This clonotype was detected ten times or more. The gene calls are TRBV9 and TRBJ1-4, with 9 positions matching TRBD1. J lost 13 bases, V lost 3 bases, and 1 base had no gene match. The CDR3 has 11 residues. CDR1 is SGDLS and CDR2 is YYNGEE in the germline V gene. The CDR3 nucleotides read TGTGCCAGCAGCGGGGGACAGGGACTGTTTTTT. Translation gives CASSGGQGLFF. Full variable domain (remainder filled in from reference TRBV9 and TRBJ1-4): DSGVTQTPKHLITATGQRVTLRCSPRSGDLSVYWYQQSLDQGLQFLIQYYNGEERAKGNILERFSAQQFPDLHSELNLSSLELGDSALYFCASSGGQGLFFGSGTQLSVL.

This clonotype was found many times. The chain is built from TRBV2 and TRBJ2-1, with TRBD2 identical over 10 bases. The CDR3 runs to 20 residues. Trimming cost V 6 bases and J 4 bases; bases outside gene matches: 21. Germline lookup yields CDR1 SNHLY and CDR2 FYNNEI. The CDR3 here is CASRAPPGLAKPQAYNEQFF. The CDR3 DNA reads TGTGCCAGCAGAGCCCCTCCGGGACTAGCGAAACCCCAGGCGTACAATGAGCAGTTCTTC.

Turning to this clonotype: Mismatch with germline at one junction end may stem from a read error. The chain is built from TRBV9 and TRBJ2-7; weak D call: TRBD1 (6 bases). This CDR3 contains 13 residues. Germline V gene lookup returns CDR1 SGDLS and CDR2 YYNGEE. CDR3 DNA sequence: TGTGCCGGCAGCGTAGGACAGTCCTACGAGCAGTACTTC. Its translation is CAGSVGQSYEQYF.

The chain carries TRBV27 and TRBJ2-7; the D gene is possibly TRBD2 (6 bases). This CDR3 contains 14 residues. CDR1 MNHEY and CDR2 SMNVEV come from the germline V gene (reference sequence). V lost 8 bases, J lost 1 base, and 15 bases lay in between. The CDR3: CASGPGTSSYEQYF. The DNA of the CDR3 is TGTGCCAGCGGACCCGGGACTTCATCCTACGAGCAGTACTTC.

This clonotype showed up just once. The rearrangement uses TRBV7-2 and TRBJ1-3; unclear D gene. This CDR3 contains 17 residues. V lost 4 bases and J lost 2, with 18 bases in between. Germline V lookup: CDR1 SGHTA, CDR2 FQGNSA. In DNA form, the CDR3 reads TGTGCCAGCAGCTCAAGGGTAGCTCCACTCACTGGAAACACCATATATTTT. It specifies CASSSRVAPLTGNTIYF.

This clonotype was detected many times. The chain joins TRBV29-1 to TRBJ2-1; D call uncertain. V lost 3 bases, J lost 3 bases, and 3 bases lay in between. This CDR3 has 11 amino acids. Germline V gene data show CDR1 as SQVTM and CDR2 as ANQGSEA. CDR3 sequence: CSVEYYNEQFF. CDR3 DNA sequence: TGCAGCGTTGAGTACTACAATGAGCAGTTCTTC.

In its sample, this clonotype was seen a few times. J is TRBJ2-1 and V is TRBV24-1; D uncertain. Trimming cost V 7 bases and J 4 bases, with 10 bases left between them. CDR1 KGHDR and CDR2 SFDVKD come from the germline V gene. CDR3 length equals 13 residues. CDR3 amino acids: CATSASGYNEQFF. In DNA form, the CDR3 reads TGTGCCACCAGCGCGAGTGGTTACAATGAGCAGTTCTTC.

The rearrangement joins TRBV12-3 or TRBV12-4 to TRBJ1-2; D is undetermined. The CDR3 sequence is 15 residues long. V was shortened by 3 bases and J by 0 bases, with 11 bases between the two germline ends. CDR3 protein: CASSFTGMANYGYTF. Here the CDR3 DNA reads TGTGCCAGCAGTTTCACGGGGATGGCTAACTATGGCTACACCTTC.

This rearrangement joins TRBV2 to TRBJ2-3, with 7 bases identical to TRBD1. Trimming removed 8 bases from V and 1 base from J; junction bases left unmatched: 3. Looked up from germline, CDR1 is SNHLY and CDR2 is FYNNEI. This CDR3 has 13 residues. The CDR3 DNA is TGTGCCAGCGGAACAGGGGGCACAGATACGCAGTATTTT. As protein: CASGTGGTDTQYF.

This clonotype appeared many times. The rearrangement links TRBV5-4 to TRBJ2-7; TRBD2 matches 8 bases. V lost 4 bases to trimming and J lost 1 base; unmatched junction nucleotides: 4. The germline CDR1 and CDR2 sequences are SGHNT and YYREEE (reference sequence). This CDR3 spans 14 amino acids. The CDR3 region is CASSQGLGSYEQYF. The DNA of the CDR3 is TGTGCCAGCAGCCAGGGACTAGGGTCCTACGAGCAGTACTTC.

This clonotype was detected ten times or more. The rearrangement joins TRBV12-3 or TRBV12-4 to TRBJ1-1; possibly TRBD1 for D (5 bases). Trimming removed 5 bases from V and 7 bases from J, with 14 bases in between. The CDR3 runs to 13 residues. The CDR3 region is CASSPGRLGEAFF. In DNA form, the CDR3 reads TGTGCCAGCAGTCCGGGACGCCTTGGTGAAGCTTTCTTT.

The chain has TRBV6-5 and TRBJ1-2; D might be TRBD1 (6 bases). Germline loops: CDR1 MNHEY, CDR2 SVGAGI. Trimming pared 2 bases from V and 6 bases from J, leaving 10 bases between. The CDR3 extends over 13 amino acids. The CDR3 region is CASSYGGADGYTF. The CDR3 DNA reads TGTGCCAGCAGTTACGGGGGGGCTGATGGCTACACCTTC.

This clonotype was detected only a few times. V gene TRBV6-1 combines with J gene TRBJ2-2; D remains ambiguous. The CDR3 contains 12 residues. In germline, CDR1 is MNHNS, CDR2 SASEGT. Trimming shortened V by 7 bases and J by 8 bases, and 11 bases separated the two germline ends. The CDR3 bases are TGTGCCAGCAAGCCGTCCGGGGGGGAGCTGTTTTTT. This gives the protein CASKPSGGELFF.